Listed here is a single TCR beta chain. This entry belongs to a study of CD8+ T cells in alopecia areata. Whole-study context: In an open-label trial, patients got 5 to 10 mg tofacitinib twice daily.

The J segment lost 0 bases and the V segment lost 0 bases, leaving 10 bases of the junction unmatched. The length of the CDR3 is 19 residues. RNA was isolated and reverse transcribed to cDNA, the sequencing template. Clones were sequenced by immunoSEQ multiplex PCR, and TCRdb holds only the in-frame ones, with some missing. The table records some 110,000 clones, around two fifths of them present only once. V and J are TRBV23-1 and TRBJ2-2; 7 nucleotides match TRBD1. TRBV23-1 is recorded as an ORF, its role being uncertain. The TCR was taken from a human donor with alopecia areata. Material: CD4+ T cells sorted from blood. DNA for the CDR3: TGCGCCAGCAGTCAATCCCCGGGACAGTCCATCGCGAACACCGGGGAGCTGTTTTTT. Translation: CASSQSPGQSIANTGELFF.